This record covers a single T cell receptor (beta chain). The data were taken from a study of blood T cell repertoires in COVID-19. V was pared by 6 bases and J by 3 bases, with 9 bases between. This CDR3 contains 12 residues. Germline lookup yields CDR1 SGHAT and CDR2 FQNNGV. Produced via immunoSEQ multiplex PCR; TCRdb's table is partial and in-frame only. The sample carries some 150,000 clones, around 89% recorded once. Participants, about 18 to 90 years old, spanned 25 or so US areas. The sequencing input was PBMCs or T cells enriched from blood (not recorded which). This chain joins TRBV11-2 and TRBJ2-7; D is uncertain. The receptor was isolated from a woman between 18 and 29 years old who had recovered from COVID-19. The CDR3 sequence is CASSYNLYEQYF. Here the CDR3 DNA reads TGTGCCAGCAGTTACAACCTCTACGAGCAGTACTTC.